Each of the 7 T cell receptor beta chains below was sequenced from the same sample in a study of cytomegalovirus exposure and HLA in healthy donors. PCR involved 60 Vbeta and 13 Jbeta primers. TCRdb's table, derived via immunoSEQ multiplex PCR, lists solely in-frame clones and lacks some. The sample has 150,000 to 200,000 clones, roughly 84% seen once. Sequenced: PBMCs. The receptors here all came from a boy aged 5-17 years in good health and CMV-seronegative.

This clone came up a few times. The chain combines TRBV7-9 with TRBJ1-2; 9 nucleotides agree with TRBD1. Per the germline V gene, CDR1 is SEHNR and CDR2 is FQNEAQ (reference sequence). With 6 bases clipped from V and 6 bases from J, the junction kept 8 bases outside the gene matches. This CDR3 is 14 amino acids long. CDR3 protein: CASSPRDRDHGYTF. The CDR3 bases are TGTGCCAGCAGTCCCCGGGACAGGGACCATGGCTACACCTTC.

The V gene is TRBV18, the J gene TRBJ2-5; 8 positions agree with TRBD1. The CDR3 has 15 residues. Trimming took 3 bases from V and 5 from J; bases not matched to a gene: 8. Germline V gene data show CDR1 as KGHSH and CDR2 as LQKENI. CDR3 in DNA: TGTGCCAGCTCACCCACACGGGACAGGACGGAGACCCAGTACTTC. Amino acids: CASSPTRDRTETQYF. The whole variable domain, remainder taken from reference TRBV18 and TRBJ2-5, is NAGVMQNPRHLVRRRGQEARLRCSPMKGHSHVYWYRQLPEEGLKFMVYLQKENIIDESGMPKERFSAEFPKEGPSILRIQQVVRGDSAAYFCASSPTRDRTETQYFGPGTRLLVL.

The chain links TRBV28 to TRBJ1-5, with D possibly matching TRBD1 (5 bases). Trimming took off 1 base at V and 2 bases at J, with 12 bases between the two ends. Germline V CDR1 and CDR2: MDHEN, SYDVKM. This CDR3 comprises 16 residues. As DNA, the CDR3 is TGTGCCAGCAGTTTATCGCAGGGTCTGGGCAATCAGCCCCAGCATTTT. Translated, it gives CASSLSQGLGNQPQHF.

The chain carries TRBV7-6 and TRBJ1-3; D is possibly TRBD1 (5 bases). Germline lookup yields CDR1 SGHVS and CDR2 FNYEAQ. The CDR3 is 15 amino acids. The V gene lost 4 bases and the J gene lost 0 bases, with 10 bases spanning the gap. CDR3 sequence reads: CASSSETDSGNTIYF. The CDR3 DNA follows: TGTGCCAGCAGCTCAGAGACAGACTCTGGAAACACCATATATTTT.

The chain recombines TRBV23-1 with TRBJ2-7, with D uncertain. Being an ORF, TRBV23-1 has a function that is uncertain. The V and J ends lost 3 bases and 2 bases respectively, with 17 bases between them. The CDR3 totals 16 residues. The CDR3 spells CASSQSPAERAYEQYF. CDR3 DNA: TGCGCCAGCAGTCAGAGTCCGGCGGAGCGTGCCTACGAGCAGTACTTC.

This clone showed up just once. The chain recombines TRBV28 with TRBJ2-7, with 8 bases lining up with TRBD2. This CDR3 contains 15 residues. V lost 5 bases, J lost 3 bases, and 9 bases stayed unmatched. Germline CDR1 MDHEN, CDR2 SYDVKM. Written as DNA, the CDR3 is TGTGCCAGCAGTCCTCATAGCGGGAAATACTACGAGCAGTACTTC. Protein: CASSPHSGKYYEQYF.

The V gene is TRBV28, the J gene TRBJ2-7, with 9 bases fitting TRBD1. V lost 6 bases, J lost 1 base, and 7 bases stayed unmatched. The CDR3 contains 15 residues. Germline V gene sequence: CDR1 MDHEN, CDR2 SYDVKM. The CDR3 is CASRDDRGGSYEQYF. The CDR3 DNA is TGTGCCAGCAGGGACGACAGGGGGGGATCCTACGAGCAGTACTTC.